The clone carrying this T cell receptor beta chain has more than one count but fewer than ten. Its antigen is not known. The table came from immunoSEQ multiplex PCR; TCRdb's copy has only in-frame clones and leaves some out. The top ten clones hold around 5.5% of a sample with over 200,000 clones, 83% of them seen once. This record comes from a study of cytomegalovirus exposure and HLA in healthy donors. Findings of the study overall: CMV antigen specificity of three CMV-associated chains was confirmed in vitro. Despite most TCR sequences being rare, some public TCRs occurred in many donors. Investigators reported some 150 TCR beta chains as tied to cytomegalovirus.

This CDR3 contains 14 residues. Per germline, CDR1 SGHNT and CDR2 YYREEE (reference sequence). V lost 0 bases and J lost 4, with 10 bases in between. The chain uses TRBV5-4 and TRBJ1-2; D may be TRBD1 (6 bases). The receptor comes from a young woman in good health and CMV-seronegative. Sequenced material: PBMCs. CDR3 protein: CASSLAGARYGYTF. In DNA, the CDR3 is TGTGCCAGCAGCTTGGCAGGGGCGCGCTATGGCTACACCTTC.